This T cell receptor beta chain stems from a study of blood T cell repertoires in COVID-19. About the research overall: The United States, Italy and Spain were the sources of the acute and convalescent COVID-19 samples. From T cells, B-cell-depleted T cells, or PBMCs came the material, which was cDNA or gDNA.

How the authors handled the data: For nucleated cells, counts were estimated from reference gene primer amplification. The protocol was immunoSEQ multiplex PCR, while the TCRdb copy is restricted to in-frame clones and leaves out a portion. That table furnishes V, J and clone size, whereas the DNA furnished D and trimming. Of approximately 25,000 clones detected, about 91% appear once; the ten largest clones hold about 16%. This CDR3 contains 13 residues. Germline lookup yields CDR1 MNHEY and CDR2 SVGAGI. V lost 5 bases and J 8 bases, leaving 13 bases between the germline ends. The source of this sequence is a human donor with active COVID-19. The donor label of this sample is uncertain. The rearrangement joins TRBV6-5 to TRBJ1-5; possibly TRBD1 for D (6 bases). Sequenced: peripheral blood. The CDR3 sequence is CASSMGAGKPQHF. In DNA, the CDR3 is TGTGCCAGCAGTATGGGGGCAGGTAAGCCCCAGCATTTT.